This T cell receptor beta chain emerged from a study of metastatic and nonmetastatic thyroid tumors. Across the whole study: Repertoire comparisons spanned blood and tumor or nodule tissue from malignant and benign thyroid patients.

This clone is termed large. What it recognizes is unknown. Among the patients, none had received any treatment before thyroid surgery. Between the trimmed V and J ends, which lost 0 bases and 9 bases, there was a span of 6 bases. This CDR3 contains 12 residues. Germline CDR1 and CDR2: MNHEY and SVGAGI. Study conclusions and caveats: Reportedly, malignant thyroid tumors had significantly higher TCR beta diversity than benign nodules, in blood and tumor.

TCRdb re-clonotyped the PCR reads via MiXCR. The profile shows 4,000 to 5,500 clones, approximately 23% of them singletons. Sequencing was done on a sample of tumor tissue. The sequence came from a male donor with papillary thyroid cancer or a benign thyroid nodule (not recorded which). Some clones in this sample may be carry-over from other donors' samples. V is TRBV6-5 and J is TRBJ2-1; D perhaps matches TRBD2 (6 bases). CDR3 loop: CASSYSGGEQFF. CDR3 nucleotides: TGTGCCAGCAGTTACTCGGGGGGTGAGCAGTTCTTC.